This TCR beta chain is from a study of cytomegalovirus exposure and HLA in healthy donors. With 1 base clipped from V and 6 bases from J, the junction kept 9 bases outside the gene matches. This CDR3 comprises 16 residues. The germline V gene encodes CDR1 MDHEN and CDR2 SYDVKM. Sequenced by immunoSEQ multiplex PCR; TCRdb stores in-frame clones only, minus some. The sample holds tens of thousands of clones, over 85% seen once. A single count supports this clone. The TCR comes from a man younger than 30 in good health and CMV-seropositive. The chain carries TRBV28 and TRBJ2-7, with 10 bases aligning to TRBD2. The source material was PBMCs. CDR3 protein: CASSLLLSSGSSEQYF. The CDR3 nucleotides are TGTGCCAGCAGTTTATTGCTTTCTAGCGGGAGTTCCGAGCAGTACTTC.